The 21 T cell receptor beta chains below were found in one sample sequenced in a study of CD8+ T cells in alopecia areata. Investigators isolated RNA and reverse transcribed it into cDNA to act as the sequencing template. Some clones are missing from TCRdb's copy, which holds only in-frame ones; the method was immunoSEQ multiplex PCR. The table includes about 120,000 clones, less than 75% detected once. Specified treatment: oral pan-JAK inhibitor, 5-10 mg twice daily. The source material was CD8+ T cells sorted from blood, sampled at week 24, from a patient treated with tofacitinib. The receptor set was obtained from a human donor with alopecia areata.

This sequence joins TRBV15 and TRBJ1-5; D gene uncertain. V gave up 0 bases and J gave up 3 bases, with 9 bases separating them. The CDR3 is 15 amino acids. Germline V gene data show CDR1 as LNHNV and CDR2 as YYDKDF (reference sequence). The CDR3 nucleotides read TGTGCCACCAGCAGAGATTCCACCAACAATCAGCCCCAGCATTTT. Translated: CATSRDSTNNQPQHF.

This clone was observed a handful of times. The rearrangement uses TRBV2 and TRBJ2-3, with 7 bases fitting TRBD2. The CDR3 runs to 17 residues. Germline V CDR1 and CDR2: SNHLY, FYNNEI. J lost 2 bases, V lost 5 bases, and 13 bases had no gene match. For the CDR3, the DNA is TGTGCCAGCAGTAACACCCTTAGCGGGTTCTACACAGATACGCAGTATTTT. Amino acid sequence: CASSNTLSGFYTDTQYF.

CDR3 DNA: TGCGCCAGCAGTGACATGAAGACGGGAGATCATGGCTACACCTTC. Its protein product is CASSDMKTGDHGYTF. The chain couples TRBV10-2 to TRBJ1-2; D unresolved. Trimming stripped 3 bases from V and 6 bases from J, with 17 bases between. The CDR3 is 15 amino acids. Germline CDR1 is WSHSY and CDR2 is SAAADI.

J is TRBJ2-7 and V is TRBV19; D may be TRBD1 or TRBD2 (5 bases each). V dropped 3 bases and J dropped 4 bases, with 16 bases sitting between them. The CDR3 has 15 amino acids. Looked up from germline, CDR1 is LNHDA and CDR2 is SQIVND (reference sequence). The CDR3 spells CASSMLGDLPYEQYF. DNA for the CDR3: TGTGCCAGTAGTATGTTGGGGGATCTTCCGTACGAGCAGTACTTC.

This clone was counted a few times. V gene TRBV7-9 combines with J gene TRBJ2-5; D perhaps matches TRBD1 (5 bases). Trimming took off 2 bases at V and 1 base at J, with 20 bases between the two ends. The CDR3 contains 18 residues. Germline V gene sequence: CDR1 SEHNR, CDR2 FQNEAQ (reference sequence). In DNA, the CDR3 is TGTGCCAGCAGCTTACCCCCCCCTGGGGAAGGGGCCCAAGAGACCCAGTACTTC. It specifies CASSLPPPGEGAQETQYF.

The chain employs TRBV7-9 and TRBJ2-4; D gene ambiguous. The CDR3 runs to 15 residues. The V end lost 4 bases, the J end lost 7 bases, and 17 bases lay between the germline ends. From germline, CDR1 is SEHNR and CDR2 FQNEAQ (reference sequence). The CDR3 DNA reads as TGTGCCAGCAGCTGGGATTCGCCCAGAGGTAACATTCAGTACTTC. This sequence encodes CASSWDSPRGNIQYF.

The chain links TRBV18 to TRBJ1-5; D might be TRBD1 (5 bases). V lost 3 bases and J 3 bases, leaving 15 bases between the germline ends. The CDR3 has 16 amino acids. From germline, CDR1 is KGHSH and CDR2 LQKENI. For the CDR3, the DNA is TGTGCCAGCTCACCGGGGGATGGGGCGGTCAATCAGCCCCAGCATTTT. Protein: CASSPGDGAVNQPQHF.

The rearrangement uses TRBV4-3 and TRBJ1-5, with TRBD1 as a possible D gene (6 bases). Trimming cost V 4 bases and J 3 bases, with 13 bases left between them. The germline V gene has CDR1 LGHNA and CDR2 YSLEER. CDR3 size: 15 residues. The chain's CDR3 is CASSPYRDINQPQHF. The CDR3 bases are TGCGCCAGCAGCCCCTACCGGGACATCAATCAGCCCCAGCATTTT.

The V call is TRBV9, the J call TRBJ2-5, with 8 bases lining up with TRBD1. This CDR3 is built from 15 residues. Germline values: CDR1 SGDLS, CDR2 YYNGEE. J was trimmed by 1 base and V by 0 bases; bases with no gene match: 2. CDR3 region: CASSVETGAQETQYF. The CDR3 nucleotides are TGTGCCAGCAGCGTAGAGACAGGGGCCCAAGAGACCCAGTACTTC.

This clone has only one observation. The V and J genes are TRBV25-1 and TRBJ1-1, with a possible D match to TRBD1 (6 bases). The germline V and J ends were trimmed by 0 bases and 7 bases, with 9 bases remaining between them. The germline V gene encodes CDR1 MGHDK and CDR2 SYGVNS. The CDR3 totals 13 residues. The DNA of the CDR3 is TGTGCCAGCAGTGAATACAGGGGCCTTGAAGCTTTCTTT. Protein sequence: CASSEYRGLEAFF.

The V gene is TRBV20-1, the J gene TRBJ2-1; D is uncertain. Trimming removed 6 bases from V and 3 bases from J, with 3 bases in between. The CDR3 totals 10 residues. The germline CDR1 and CDR2 sequences are DFQATT and SNEGSKA (reference sequence). The CDR3 nucleotides are TGCAGTGCAGACTACAATGAGCAGTTCTTC. Its protein is CSADYNEQFF.

This clone was counted a single time. The CDR3 DNA reads as TGCGCCAGCAGCCAAGCGGGAGCGGACACAGATACGCAGTATTTT. Protein product: CASSQAGADTDTQYF. V usage is TRBV4-1 and J usage is TRBJ2-3, with D maybe TRBD2 (6 bases). The germline V gene encodes CDR1 MGHRA and CDR2 YSYEKL. Trimming removed 1 base from V and 2 bases from J, with 10 bases in between. The CDR3 loop spans 15 amino acids.

This chain connects TRBV5-6 to TRBJ2-7; the D is unclear. The CDR3 runs 11 residues. Trimming cost V 4 bases and J 3 bases, with 5 bases left between them. From germline, CDR1 is SGHDT and CDR2 YYEEEE. The CDR3 is CASSKDYEQYF. The DNA of the CDR3 is TGTGCCAGCAGCAAGGACTACGAGCAGTACTTC.

The chain has TRBV29-1 and TRBJ2-2, with a possible D match to TRBD2 (5 bases). In germline, CDR1 is SQVTM, CDR2 ANQGSEA. The ends were cut back, 7 bases at V and 3 bases at J, with 9 bases in the middle. The CDR3 contains 12 residues. The CDR3 DNA follows: TGCAGCGGGACTGGATACACCGGGGAGCTGTTTTTT. It yields the protein CSGTGYTGELFF.

The chain has TRBV6-5 and TRBJ2-1; TRBD2 matches at 7 bases. The V segment lost 5 bases and the J segment 9 bases; nucleotides outside the gene matches: 13. Germline values: CDR1 MNHEY, CDR2 SVGAGI. The CDR3 is 15 amino acids. CDR3 sequence (DNA): TGTGCCAGCAGTCAAGATGCCGGGACTACCGCTGAGCAGTTCTTC. This encodes CASSQDAGTTAEQFF.

V is TRBV6-5 and J is TRBJ2-1; tentative D call: TRBD2 (6 bases). CDR3 size: 13 residues. V was shortened by 3 bases and J by 10 bases, with 13 bases between the two germline ends. Germline CDR1 reads MNHEY; CDR2 reads SVGAGI. The CDR3 coding sequence is TGTGCCAGCAGTTATGCGGGGCCCATCGAGCAGTTCTTC. Translated: CASSYAGPIEQFF.

The rearrangement joins TRBV29-1 to TRBJ1-1; D is perhaps TRBD1 (5 bases). The CDR3 runs 10 residues. Trimming left V 6 bases short and J 10 bases short, with 12 bases between. CDR1 is SQVTM, CDR2 ANQGSEA, per germline. CDR3 sequence (DNA): TGCAGCGTCCGGGGGGTAGGAGCTTTCTTT. Protein: CSVRGVGAFF. Full variable domain (rest looked up from reference TRBV29-1 and TRBJ1-1): SAVISQKPSRDICQRGTSLTIQCQVDSQVTMMFWYRQQPGQSLTLIATANQGSEATYESGFVIDKFPISRPNLTFSTLTVSNMSPEDSSIYLCSVRGVGAFFGQGTRLTVV.

This chain connects TRBV5-6 to TRBJ2-3; a possible D gene is TRBD2 (5 bases). Looked up from germline, CDR1 is SGHDT and CDR2 is YYEEEE. CDR3 length equals 14 residues. Trimming pared 3 bases from V and 4 bases from J, leaving 12 bases between. As DNA, the CDR3 is TGTGCCAGCAGCTCCGGGGTAGCGCCAGATACGCAGTATTTT. It specifies CASSSGVAPDTQYF.

The genes are TRBV30 and TRBJ1-5; the D is unclear. Trimming removed 2 bases at V and 4 bases at J, with 12 bases between. CDR1 is GTSNPN and CDR2 is SVGIG in the germline V gene (reference sequence). This CDR3 has 14 amino acids. The CDR3 sequence is CAWSPGVGNQPQHF. The CDR3 DNA follows: TGTGCCTGGAGTCCCGGGGTGGGTAATCAGCCCCAGCATTTT.

Comments on this clone: Other nucleotide sequences from this sample produce the same CDR3. The chain is built from TRBV5-4 and TRBJ2-5; D is unclear. CDR3 length: 13 residues. V shed 0 bases and J shed 1 base, with 4 bases lying between them. Germline V gives CDR1 SGHNT, CDR2 YYREEE (reference sequence). DNA of the CDR3: TGTGCCAGCAGCTTGGGCAGCCAAGAGACCCAGTACTTC. It translates to CASSLGSQETQYF.

The chain combines TRBV29-1 with TRBJ2-1; D is tentatively TRBD1 or TRBD2 (6 bases each). This CDR3 region has 14 residues. The V end was cut by 5 bases, the J end by 6 bases, with 17 bases between. The V gene's germline CDR1 is SQVTM and CDR2 ANQGSEA. The CDR3 reads CSVLGLGGGNEQFF. Written as DNA, the CDR3 is TGCAGCGTTTTGGGACTCGGGGGCGGCAATGAGCAGTTCTTC.